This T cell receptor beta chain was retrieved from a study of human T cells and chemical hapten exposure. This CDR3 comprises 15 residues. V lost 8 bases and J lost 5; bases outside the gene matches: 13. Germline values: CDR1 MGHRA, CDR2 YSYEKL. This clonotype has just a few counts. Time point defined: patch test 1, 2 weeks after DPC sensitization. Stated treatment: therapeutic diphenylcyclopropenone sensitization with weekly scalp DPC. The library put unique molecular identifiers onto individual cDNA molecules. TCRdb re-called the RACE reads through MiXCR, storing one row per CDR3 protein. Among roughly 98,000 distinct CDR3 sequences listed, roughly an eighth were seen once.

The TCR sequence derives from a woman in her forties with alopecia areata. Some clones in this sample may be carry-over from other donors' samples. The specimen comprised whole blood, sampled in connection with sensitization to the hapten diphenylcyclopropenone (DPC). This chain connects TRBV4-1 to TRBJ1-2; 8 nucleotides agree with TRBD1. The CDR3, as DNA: TGCGCCAGCGCTAGGGACGGACAGGGCGGATATGGCTACACCTTC. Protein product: CASARDGQGGYGYTF.